Listed here are 16 T cell receptor beta chains from one sample, sequenced in a study of blood T cells in healthy people across ages. The second PCR ran roughly 6 to 12 cycles with a sample-barcoded 5' primer and J-beta primers. From the 5' RACE reads, TCRdb called clonotypes with MiXCR, one entry per CDR3 protein. This table has 1.2 million to 1.5 million distinct CDR3 sequences, approximately 63% appearing once. Input material: blood. Receptors originate from a man younger than 35 in good health.

The chain carries TRBV7-2 and TRBJ2-7; the D gene is possibly TRBD2 (5 bases). This CDR3 comprises 14 residues. In germline, CDR1 is SGHTA, CDR2 FQGNSA. V was pared by 5 bases and J by 6 bases, with 17 bases between. The DNA for the CDR3 is TGTGCCAGCAGCCCCGGGGTAGAGGTAGGCGAGCAGTACTTC. Its protein is CASSPGVEVGEQYF.

This clonotype was counted a few times. The chain employs TRBV27 and TRBJ2-7; TRBD2 is a possible D gene (5 bases). In germline, CDR1 is MNHEY, CDR2 SMNVEV (reference sequence). CDR3 length: 16 residues. V was shortened by 2 bases and J by 0 bases, with 14 bases between the two germline ends. CDR3 nucleotides: TGTGCCAGCAGTTTAGCGGCGGGCGTTAGCTCCTACGAGCAGTACTTC. Its translation is CASSLAAGVSSYEQYF.

This chain links TRBV20-1 with TRBJ2-5; D remains ambiguous. Germline V gives CDR1 DFQATT, CDR2 SNEGSKA (reference sequence). This CDR3 comprises 12 residues. V dropped 0 bases and J dropped 10 bases, with 12 bases sitting between them. CDR3 in amino acids: CSARDTWVVQYF. The DNA for the CDR3 is TGCAGTGCTAGAGATACCTGGGTGGTCCAGTACTTC.

V is TRBV10-2 and J is TRBJ1-2, with 7 bases fitting TRBD1. This CDR3 contains 15 residues. CDR1 and CDR2 (germline): WSHSY, SAAADI. Losses at the gene ends were 1 base for V and 2 bases for J; bases not matched to a gene: 4. CDR3 sequence: CASSEYWDRNYGYTF. The CDR3 nucleotides read TGCGCCAGCAGTGAGTATTGGGACAGAAACTATGGCTACACCTTC.

This clonotype has just a few counts. The chain uses TRBV25-1 and TRBJ2-1; 9 bases are a match to TRBD1. Per the germline V gene, CDR1 is MGHDK and CDR2 is SYGVNS. The CDR3 runs 15 residues. The J segment lost 7 bases and the V segment lost 6 bases, leaving 10 bases of the junction unmatched. The CDR3 region has the DNA TGTGCCAGCAGCTCCCACGGGACAGGGACAAATGAGCAGTTCTTC. Amino acids: CASSSHGTGTNEQFF. Full variable domain (outside the CDR3, taken from reference TRBV25-1 and TRBJ2-1): EADIYQTPRYLVIGTGKKITLECSQTMGHDKMYWYQQDPGMELHLIHYSYGVNSTEKGDLSSESTVSRIRTEHFPLTLESARPSHTSQYLCASSSHGTGTNEQFFGPGTRLTVL.

The genes are TRBV5-6 and TRBJ1-1, with TRBD1 matching over 12 bases. The J segment lost 5 bases and the V segment lost 4 bases, leaving 9 bases of the junction unmatched. This CDR3 spans 16 amino acids. Looked up from germline, CDR1 is SGHDT and CDR2 is YYEEEE. CDR3 residues: CASSGGQGAFRTEAFF. Here the CDR3 DNA reads TGTGCCAGCAGCGGGGGACAGGGGGCGTTCCGGACTGAAGCTTTCTTT.

The chain couples TRBV5-1 to TRBJ2-1, with D possibly TRBD2 on 5 matching bases. The V end lost 8 bases, the J end lost 0 bases, and 12 bases lay between the germline ends. The germline V gene encodes CDR1 SGHRS and CDR2 YFSETQ. The CDR3 spans 14 residues. Here the CDR3 reads CASTAGGSYNEQFF. CDR3 coding DNA: TGCGCCAGTACGGCGGGTGGCTCCTACAATGAGCAGTTCTTC.

This clonotype was seen a few times. The chain carries TRBV12-3 or TRBV12-4 and TRBJ2-4; TRBD2 matches 7 bases. The CDR3 sequence is 13 residues long. The DNA of the CDR3 is TGTGTTGCGGGAGAGTTTCGGAGAGACATTCAGTACTTC. Protein sequence: CVAGEFRRDIQYF.

This clonotype was picked up many times. This chain links TRBV18 with TRBJ2-3, with D unresolved. The V end was cut by 8 bases, the J end by 3 bases, with 12 bases between. Germline CDR1 is KGHSH and CDR2 is LQKENI. The CDR3 length is 13 residues. CDR3 sequence: CASSPSGTDTQYF. The CDR3 nucleotides are TGTGCCAGCAGCCCCTCTGGGACAGATACGCAGTATTTT.

J is TRBJ2-1 and V is TRBV27; 12 nucleotides match TRBD2. CDR1 MNHEY and CDR2 SMNVEV come from the germline V gene (reference sequence). Trimming at V came to 6 bases and at J to 8 bases, leaving 11 bases not matched to a gene. The CDR3 runs 16 residues. CDR3 nucleotides: TGTGCCAGCAGACCCTCTAGCGGGAGGGCCTTCCATGAGCAGTTCTTC. It yields the protein CASRPSSGRAFHEQFF.

This clonotype was recorded only once. The chain is built from TRBV28 and TRBJ1-2; 8 nucleotides match TRBD1. The germline CDR1 and CDR2 sequences are MDHEN and SYDVKM. The ends lost 6 bases at V and 6 bases at J; junction bases unmatched: 6. The CDR3 runs 13 residues. For the CDR3, the DNA is TGTGCCAGCAGACGACAGGGGAAGGATGGCTACACCTTC. As protein: CASRRQGKDGYTF.

V is TRBV2 and J is TRBJ2-1, with a weak D call TRBD2 (5 bases). CDR3 size: 15 residues. Germline CDR1 is SNHLY and CDR2 is FYNNEI. The germline V and J ends were trimmed by 5 bases and 9 bases, with 20 bases remaining between them. The CDR3: CASSFPGLGLAEQFF. In nucleotides, the CDR3 is TGTGCCAGCAGTTTCCCTGGACTGGGGTTGGCTGAGCAGTTCTTC.

V usage is TRBV4-1 and J usage is TRBJ2-1; 8 bases are shared with TRBD2. Germline loops: CDR1 MGHRA, CDR2 YSYEKL. V was clipped by 1 base and J by 9 bases; unmatched bases: 11. The CDR3 consists of 16 residues. This CDR3 is CASSQGRAGGSREQFF. DNA of the CDR3: TGCGCCAGCAGCCAAGGAAGGGCGGGGGGCTCACGTGAGCAGTTCTTC.

The chain recombines TRBV12-3 or TRBV12-4 with TRBJ1-1, with D uncertain. There are 13 residues in the CDR3. With 3 bases removed from V and 1 base from J, the gap between germline ends came to 6 bases. CDR3 residues: CASSFVSNTEAFF. The CDR3 DNA sequence: TGTGCCAGCAGTTTTGTCTCGAACACTGAAGCTTTCTTT.

CDR3 loop: CASSYASRVDTQYF. The CDR3 nucleotides read TGTGCCAGCAGTTACGCCTCTAGGGTTGATACGCAGTATTTT. V usage is TRBV6-5 and J usage is TRBJ2-3; D not certain. V was shortened by 2 bases and J by 6 bases, with 12 bases between the two germline ends. Germline CDR1 is MNHEY and CDR2 is SVGAGI. The CDR3 contains 14 residues.

V and J are TRBV27 and TRBJ2-7; maybe TRBD2 (6 bases). With 3 bases removed from V and 7 bases from J, the gap between germline ends came to 16 bases. CDR3 length: 14 amino acids. Germline-derived CDR1 and CDR2 are MNHEY and SMNVEV (reference sequence). The DNA of the CDR3 is TGTGCCAGCAGTTTGTCCGGGAGCTTAAGTGAGCAGTACTTC. This sequence encodes CASSLSGSLSEQYF.